A selection of T cell receptor beta chains follows, all from one sample in a study of shared clonotypes between healthy human individuals. Clones were sequenced by immunoSEQ multiplex PCR, and TCRdb holds only the in-frame ones, with some missing. The sample holds 750,000 to 1,000,000 clones, nearly 95% seen once. Sequenced: naive CD8+ T cells sorted from blood. These receptors all come from a man aged 30 to 45 in good health. The CDR3 runs from the conserved cysteine through the conserved F or W. The D gene is left open where the match is weak. The listing skips clone size in some rows; elsewhere it reads once, few, many or a size class.

TRBD1	.	TRBJ2-1	TRBV29-1	CSVLDRVAYNEQFF	TGCAGCGTCTTGGACAGGGTTGCATACAATGAGCAGTTCTTC
TRBD1	.	TRBJ2-1	TRBV10-1	CASSGGQGLLNEQFF	TGCGCCAGCAGTGGGGGACAGGGGTTATTAAATGAGCAGTTCTTC
.	once	TRBJ2-1	TRBV9	CASSVSRGVNEQFF	TGTGCCAGCAGCGTTTCCAGGGGGGTCAATGAGCAGTTCTTC
TRBD1	.	TRBJ1-2	TRBV2	CASSERLDRADLLDLFF	TGTGCCAGCAGTGAACGCCTTGACAGGGCGGATCTTCTCGACCTATTCTTC
.	.	TRBJ2-3	TRBV5-1	CASSLGRVSTDTQYF	TGCGCCAGCAGCTTGGGGAGGGTGAGCACAGATACGCAGTATTTT
.	few	TRBJ2-2	TRBV11-2	CATVGYTGELFF	TGTGCCACTGTCGGTTACACCGGGGAGCTGTTTTTT
.	.	TRBJ2-1	TRBV5-1	CASSLGLEGLWNEQFF	TGCGCCAGCAGCTTGGGTCTGGAGGGCCTGTGGAATGAGCAGTTCTTC
.	.	TRBJ2-2	TRBV9	CASSEFSGELFF	TGTGCCAGCAGCGAATTCAGCGGGGAGCTGTTTTTT
TRBD2	.	TRBJ2-7	TRBV29-1	CSANSGRSYEQYF	TGCAGCGCTAATAGCGGGAGAAGCTACGAGCAGTACTTC
.	.	TRBJ1-2	TRBV27	CASSDGGDGYTF	TGTGCCAGCAGTGACGGCGGGGACGGCTACACCTTC
.	.	TRBJ1-2	TRBV27	CASSRYKLPTSYGYTF	TGTGCCAGCAGTCGGTATAAACTTCCTACGAGCTATGGCTACACCTTC
TRBD1	.	TRBJ2-7	TRBV7-6	CASSKRWAGTGGLYEQYF	TGTGCCAGCAGCAAACGTTGGGCAGGGACAGGGGGCCTCTACGAGCAGTACTTC
TRBD1	.	TRBJ1-2	TRBV7-9	CASSLAGVADRGSLYGYTF	TGTGCCAGCAGCTTAGCGGGGGTCGCCGACAGGGGATCCCTCTATGGCTACACCTTC
.	.	TRBJ1-1	TRBV28	CASSLLNTEAFF	TGTGCCAGCAGCCTCTTGAACACTGAAGCTTTCTTT
TRBD2	.	TRBJ2-1	TRBV7-8	CASSLELAGYNEQFF	TGTGCCAGCAGCTTAGAGCTAGCGGGGTACAATGAGCAGTTCTTC
.	.	TRBJ2-1	TRBV28	CASSFRDWLPHEQFF	TGTGCCAGCAGTTTTCGGGACTGGCTTCCCCATGAGCAGTTCTTC
TRBD1	.	TRBJ2-7	TRBV7-9	CASSRMQDRVHEQYF	TGTGCCAGCAGCCGAATGCAGGACAGGGTCCACGAGCAGTACTTC
TRBD2	.	TRBJ2-5	TRBV7-9	CASSLPSGETQYF	TGTGCCAGCAGCTTGCCTAGCGGAGAGACCCAGTACTTC
.	.	TRBJ1-2	TRBV6-6	CASRGMGSPHRGYTF	TGTGCCAGCAGAGGTATGGGCTCCCCCCACCGGGGCTACACCTTC
.	.	TRBJ2-1	TRBV27	CASSASYNEQFF	TGTGCCAGCAGTGCCTCTTACAATGAGCAGTTCTTC
TRBD1	once	TRBJ1-2	TRBV7-9	CASSSPGTGRIYGYTF	TGTGCCAGCAGCTCACCCGGGACAGGGCGAATTTATGGCTACACCTTC
.	.	TRBJ2-1	TRBV7-9	CASSSLDSSYNEQFF	TGTGCCAGCAGCTCCTTGGACAGTTCCTACAATGAGCAGTTCTTC
TRBD1	.	TRBJ1-1	TRBV11-2	CASSHGTGGAEAFF	TGTGCCAGCAGCCACGGGACAGGGGGCGCTGAAGCTTTCTTT
TRBD2	once	TRBJ2-1	TRBV23-1	CASSRRSPGGPSYNEQFF	TGCGCCAGCAGTCGAAGGTCTCCGGGAGGTCCCTCCTACAATGAGCAGTTCTTC
.	.	TRBJ1-1	TRBV11-3	CASSTGVAAEAFF	TGTGCCAGCAGTACGGGGGTGGCCGCTGAAGCTTTCTTT
TRBD1	.	TRBJ2-7	TRBV5-4	CASSTTGTGPYEQYF	TGTGCCAGCAGCACGACCGGGACAGGACCATACGAGCAGTACTTC
.	.	TRBJ1-1	TRBV28	CASSLFTSNTEAFF	TGTGCCAGCAGTTTATTTACCTCGAACACTGAAGCTTTCTTT
TRBD1	.	TRBJ2-1	TRBV19	CASTLTGASSYNEQFF	TGTGCCAGTACCCTGACAGGGGCGAGCTCCTACAATGAGCAGTTCTTC
.	.	TRBJ1-2	TRBV28	CASSSFMANYGYTF	TGTGCCAGCAGTTCCTTTATGGCTAACTATGGCTACACCTTC
TRBD1	once	TRBJ2-5	TRBV2	CASSSRDSSETQYF	TGTGCCAGCTCATCAAGGGACAGTTCAGAGACCCAGTACTTC
TRBD1	.	TRBJ2-1	TRBV28	CAGSPGLPDGTGNYNEQFF	TGTGCCGGTTCCCCGGGGCTTCCCGATGGGACAGGTAACTACAATGAGCAGTTCTTC
.	.	TRBJ2-5	TRBV7-9	CASSDSSGGTQYF	TGTGCCAGCAGCGACTCGTCGGGTGGGACCCAGTACTTC
.	.	TRBJ1-5	TRBV5-5	CASSLGAGRQSNQPQHF	TGTGCCAGCAGCTTGGGGGCCGGGCGACAGAGCAATCAGCCCCAGCATTTT
.	.	TRBJ2-7	TRBV6-5	CASSYSAEGLEQYF	TGTGCCAGCAGTTATTCCGCGGAGGGCCTGGAGCAGTACTTC